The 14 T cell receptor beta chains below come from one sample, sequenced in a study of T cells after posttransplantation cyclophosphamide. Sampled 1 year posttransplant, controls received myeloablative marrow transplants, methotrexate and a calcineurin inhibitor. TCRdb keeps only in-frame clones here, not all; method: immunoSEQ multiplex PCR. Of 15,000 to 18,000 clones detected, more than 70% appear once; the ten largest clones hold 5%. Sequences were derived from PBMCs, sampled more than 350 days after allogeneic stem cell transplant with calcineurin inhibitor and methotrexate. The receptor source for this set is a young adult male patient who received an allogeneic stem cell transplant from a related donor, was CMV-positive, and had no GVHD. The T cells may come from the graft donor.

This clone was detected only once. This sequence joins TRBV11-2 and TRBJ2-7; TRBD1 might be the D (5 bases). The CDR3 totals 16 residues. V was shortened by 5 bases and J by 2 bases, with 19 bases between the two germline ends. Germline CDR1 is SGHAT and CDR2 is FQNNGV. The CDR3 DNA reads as TGTGCCAGCAGCGACCAGCCCCAAGGGGTTACCTACGAGCAGTACTTC. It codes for CASSDQPQGVTYEQYF. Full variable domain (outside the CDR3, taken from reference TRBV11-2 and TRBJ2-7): EAGVAQSPRYKIIEKRQSVAFWCNPISGHATLYWYQQILGQGPKLLIQFQNNGVVDDSQLPKDRFSAERLKGVDSTLKIQPAKLEDSAVYLCASSDQPQGVTYEQYFGPGTRLTVT.

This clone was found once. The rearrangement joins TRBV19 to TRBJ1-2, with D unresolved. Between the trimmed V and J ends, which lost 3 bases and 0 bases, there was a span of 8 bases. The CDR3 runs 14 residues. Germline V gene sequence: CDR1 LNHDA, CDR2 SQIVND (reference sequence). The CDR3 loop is CASSITSSNYGYTF. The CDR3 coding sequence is TGTGCCAGTAGTATTACCAGTTCTAACTATGGCTACACCTTC.

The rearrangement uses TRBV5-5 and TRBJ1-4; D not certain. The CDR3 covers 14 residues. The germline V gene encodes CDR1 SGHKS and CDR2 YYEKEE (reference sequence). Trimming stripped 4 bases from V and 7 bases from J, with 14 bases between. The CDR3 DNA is TGTGCCAGCAGCATCGTAGGCGGGATTGAAAAACTGTTTTTT. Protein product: CASSIVGGIEKLFF.

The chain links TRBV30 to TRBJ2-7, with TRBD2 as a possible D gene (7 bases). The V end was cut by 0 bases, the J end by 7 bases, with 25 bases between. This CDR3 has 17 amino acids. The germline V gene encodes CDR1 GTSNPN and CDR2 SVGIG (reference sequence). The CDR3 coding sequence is TGTGCCTGGAGTGTACTAACAGCGGGGACACCATCTAGGGAGCAGTACTTC. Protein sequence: CAWSVLTAGTPSREQYF.

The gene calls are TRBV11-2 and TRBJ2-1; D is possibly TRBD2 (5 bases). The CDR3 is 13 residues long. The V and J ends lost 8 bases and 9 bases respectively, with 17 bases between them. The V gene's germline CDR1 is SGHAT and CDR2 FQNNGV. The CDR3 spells CASGIGGKSEQFF. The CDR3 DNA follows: TGTGCCAGCGGCATCGGAGGAAAAAGTGAGCAGTTCTTC.

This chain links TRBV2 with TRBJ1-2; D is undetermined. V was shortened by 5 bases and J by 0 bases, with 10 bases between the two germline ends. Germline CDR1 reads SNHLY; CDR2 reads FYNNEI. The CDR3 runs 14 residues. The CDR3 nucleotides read TGTGCCAGCAGTCTGGCAAATCCTAACTATGGCTACACCTTC. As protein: CASSLANPNYGYTF.

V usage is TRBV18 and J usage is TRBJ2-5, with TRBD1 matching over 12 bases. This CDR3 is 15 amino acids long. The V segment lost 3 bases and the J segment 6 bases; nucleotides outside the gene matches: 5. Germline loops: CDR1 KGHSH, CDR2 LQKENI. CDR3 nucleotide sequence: TGTGCCAGCTCACCTACGGGACAGGGGGCGAAGACCCAGTACTTC. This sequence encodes CASSPTGQGAKTQYF.

Written as DNA, the CDR3 is TGTGCCAGCAGCTTAGTTACAGGCGAGCAGTACTTC. It encodes CASSLVTGEQYF. This chain uses TRBV13 with TRBJ2-7; tentatively, D is TRBD1 (5 bases). Germline V CDR1 and CDR2: PRHDT, FYEKMQ (reference sequence). V was trimmed by 1 base and J by 6 bases, leaving 7 bases between them. The CDR3 is 12 amino acids.

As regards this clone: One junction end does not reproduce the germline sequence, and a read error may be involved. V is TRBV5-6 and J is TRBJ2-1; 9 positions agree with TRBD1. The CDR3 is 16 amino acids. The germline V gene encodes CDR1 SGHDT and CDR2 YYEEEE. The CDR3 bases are TGTGCCAGCAGAAATGACAGGGGGGGGTACTACAGTGAGCAGTTCTTC. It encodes CASRNDRGGYYSEQFF.

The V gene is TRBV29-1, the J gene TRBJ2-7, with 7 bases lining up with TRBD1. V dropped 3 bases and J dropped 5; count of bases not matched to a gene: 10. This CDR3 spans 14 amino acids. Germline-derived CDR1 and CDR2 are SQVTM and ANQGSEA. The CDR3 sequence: CSVDRGTVRNEQYF. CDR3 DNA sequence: TGCAGCGTTGATAGAGGGACAGTTCGCAACGAGCAGTACTTC.

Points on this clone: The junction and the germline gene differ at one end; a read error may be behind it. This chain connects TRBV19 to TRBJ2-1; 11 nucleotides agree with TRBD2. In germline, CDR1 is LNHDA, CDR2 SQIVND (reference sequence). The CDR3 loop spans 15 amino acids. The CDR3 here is CASSITSGSYSEQFF. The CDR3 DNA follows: TGTGCCAGTAGTATTACTAGCGGGAGCTACAGTGAGCAGTTCTTC.

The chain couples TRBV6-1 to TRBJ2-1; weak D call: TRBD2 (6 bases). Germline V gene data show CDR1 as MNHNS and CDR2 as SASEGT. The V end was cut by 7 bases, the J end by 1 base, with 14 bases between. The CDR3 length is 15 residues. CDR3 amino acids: CASTLGRSSYNEQFF. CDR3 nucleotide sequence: TGTGCCAGCACCCTCGGGAGATCATCCTACAATGAGCAGTTCTTC.

CDR3 region: CASSLASQPNYGYTF. The CDR3 DNA sequence: TGTGCCAGCAGCTTAGCTAGCCAGCCTAACTATGGCTACACCTTC. The chain uses TRBV7-2 and TRBJ1-2, with D hard to call. Looked up from germline, CDR1 is SGHTA and CDR2 is FQGNSA. V lost 0 bases and J lost 0, with 8 bases in between. The CDR3 is made up of 15 amino acids.

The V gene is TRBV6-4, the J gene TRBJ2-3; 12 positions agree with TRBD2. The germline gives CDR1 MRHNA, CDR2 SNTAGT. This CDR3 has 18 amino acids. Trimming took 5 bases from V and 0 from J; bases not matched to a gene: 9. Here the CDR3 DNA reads TGTGCCAGCAGTCATACCCCGGGGACTAGCGGGAGCACAGATACGCAGTATTTT. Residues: CASSHTPGTSGSTDTQYF.